This note documents a single TCR beta chain sequence. Its antigen remains unidentified. There are no base qualities to consult, and no much larger clone falls within one base. These data originate in a study of T cell changes during pregnancy in multiple sclerosis (dated by TCRdb to between 2018 and 2021). Concerning the study at large: In women with multiple sclerosis, the researchers looked at how the T cell repertoire shifted as pregnancy progressed.

Library preparation employed the immunoSEQ multiplex PCR assay. TCRdb stores this immuneACCESS table with in-frame sequences only. Part of the clones is absent; in the studies checked, under half of the shortfall reflects unresolved V genes, and no reason is known for the rest. This sample comprises about 28,000 clones, about 91% of them detected only once. The ten top clones hold around 0.8% of the sample. Germline trimming amounts to 2 bases on V and 4 bases on J, with 2 as the count of junction bases outside the gene matches. CDR1 SGHRS and CDR2 YFSETQ were looked up in the germline V gene. Reading from cysteine to phenylalanine, the CDR3 counts 14 amino acids. Only the CDR3 DNA stays, 42 bases, in frame from base 1.

The source material was CD4+ T cells from peripheral blood mononuclear cells, sampled in the second trimester of pregnancy. The TCR sequence derives from a female donor with multiple sclerosis, enrolled in a pregnancy study. The V and J segments used are TRBV5-1 and TRBJ1-1; the junction holds 10 bases that match TRBD1. The DNA reads TGCGCCAGCAGCTTACGGACAGGGGGCACTGAAGCTTTCTTT. It translates as CASSLRTGGTEAFF.